The present T cell receptor beta chain was sequenced within a study of human T cells and chemical hapten exposure. Findings and limits, study-wide: Donors were affected by alopecia, so their immune reaction might vary from that of healthy individuals. High-frequency TCRs, those above 1 in 1000, stayed the same after DPC sensitization. Controls had significantly fewer large CDR3 similarity clusters than were formed by expanded TCRs.

Time point in this sample: patch test 2, 6 weeks after DPC sensitization. Sample treatment: therapeutic diphenylcyclopropenone sensitization with weekly scalp DPC. Blood was collected ahead of every patch test applied. TCRdb re-called the RACE reads through MiXCR, storing one row per CDR3 protein. In the table there are around 82,000 distinct CDR3 sequences, 6.6% of which are singletons. In its sample, this clonotype was seen many times. Antigen unknown. V was clipped by 4 bases and J by 2 bases, with 13 bases between them. Germline-derived CDR1 and CDR2 are SGHTA and FQGNSA. This CDR3 has 15 amino acids.

The V call is TRBV7-2, the J call TRBJ2-3; D is uncertain. This sequence originates from a woman aged 30 to 39 with alopecia areata. Some clones in this sample may be carry-over from other donors' samples. The sequenced sample was whole blood, obtained in connection with sensitization to the hapten diphenylcyclopropenone (DPC). The CDR3 is CASSSPSPTTDTQYF. The DNA for the CDR3 is TGTGCCAGCAGCTCCCCCAGCCCCACCACAGATACGCAGTATTTT.